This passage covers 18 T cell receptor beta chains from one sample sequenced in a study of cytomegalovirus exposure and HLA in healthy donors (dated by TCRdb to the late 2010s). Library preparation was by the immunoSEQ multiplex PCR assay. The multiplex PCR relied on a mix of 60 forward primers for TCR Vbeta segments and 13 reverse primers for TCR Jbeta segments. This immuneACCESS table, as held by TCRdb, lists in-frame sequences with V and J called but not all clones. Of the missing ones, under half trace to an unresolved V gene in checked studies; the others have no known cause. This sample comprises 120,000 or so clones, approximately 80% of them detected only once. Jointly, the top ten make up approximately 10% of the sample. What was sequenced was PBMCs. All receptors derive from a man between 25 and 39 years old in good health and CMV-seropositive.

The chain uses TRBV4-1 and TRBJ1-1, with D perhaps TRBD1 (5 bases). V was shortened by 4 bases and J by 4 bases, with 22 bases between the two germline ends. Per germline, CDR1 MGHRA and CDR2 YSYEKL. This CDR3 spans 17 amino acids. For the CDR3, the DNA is TGCGCCAGCAGCCGCGCTGGGGGGGGAAGGCTAGGCACTGAAGCTTTCTTT. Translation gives CASSRAGGGRLGTEAFF.

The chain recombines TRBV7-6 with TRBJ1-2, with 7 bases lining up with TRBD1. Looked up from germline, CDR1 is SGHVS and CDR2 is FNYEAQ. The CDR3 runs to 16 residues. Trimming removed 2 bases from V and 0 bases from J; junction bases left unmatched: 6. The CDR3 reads CASSLYGQASNYGYTF. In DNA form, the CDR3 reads TGTGCCAGCAGCTTATACGGACAGGCTTCTAACTATGGCTACACCTTC.

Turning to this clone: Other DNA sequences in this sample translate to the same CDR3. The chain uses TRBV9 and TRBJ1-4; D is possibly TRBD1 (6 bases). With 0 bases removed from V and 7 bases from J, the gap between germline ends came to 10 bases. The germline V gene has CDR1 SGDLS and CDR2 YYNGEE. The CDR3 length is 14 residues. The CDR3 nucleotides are TGTGCCAGCAGCGTAGGAGGGGGTAGTGAAAAACTGTTTTTT. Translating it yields CASSVGGGSEKLFF.

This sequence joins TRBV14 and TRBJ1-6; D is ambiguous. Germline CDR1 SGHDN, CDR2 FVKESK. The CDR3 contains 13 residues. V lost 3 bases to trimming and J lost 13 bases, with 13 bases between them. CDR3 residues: CASSQGLREPLHF. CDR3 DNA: TGTGCCAGCAGCCAGGGATTGAGGGAGCCCCTCCACTTT.

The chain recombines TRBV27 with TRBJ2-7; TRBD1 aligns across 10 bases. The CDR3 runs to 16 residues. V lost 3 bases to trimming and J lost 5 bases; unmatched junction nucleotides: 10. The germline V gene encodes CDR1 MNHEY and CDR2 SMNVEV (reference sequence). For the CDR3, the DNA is TGTGCCAGCAGTTTGTCTGCCGGGACAGGGGACAACGAGCAGTACTTC. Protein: CASSLSAGTGDNEQYF.

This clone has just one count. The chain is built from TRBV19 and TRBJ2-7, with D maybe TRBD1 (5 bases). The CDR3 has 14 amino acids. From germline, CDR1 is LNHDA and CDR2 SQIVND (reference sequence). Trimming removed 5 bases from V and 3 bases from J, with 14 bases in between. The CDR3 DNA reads TGTGCCAGTAGTCCCCGGCCCGACAGCTACGAGCAGTACTTC. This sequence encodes CASSPRPDSYEQYF.

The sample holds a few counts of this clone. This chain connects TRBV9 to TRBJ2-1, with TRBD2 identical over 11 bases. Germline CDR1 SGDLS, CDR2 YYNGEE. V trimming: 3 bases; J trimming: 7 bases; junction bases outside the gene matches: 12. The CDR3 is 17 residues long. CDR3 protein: CASSGRISGGASNEQFF. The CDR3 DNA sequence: TGTGCCAGCAGCGGGCGGATTAGCGGGGGGGCCTCAAATGAGCAGTTCTTC.

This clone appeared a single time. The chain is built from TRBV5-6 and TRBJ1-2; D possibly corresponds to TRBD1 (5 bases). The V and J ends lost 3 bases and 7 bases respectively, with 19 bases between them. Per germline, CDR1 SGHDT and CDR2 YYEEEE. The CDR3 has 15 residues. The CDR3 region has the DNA TGTGCCAGCAGCTCGGCAGGGATTATCTTAACTGGCTACACCTTC. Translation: CASSSAGIILTGYTF.

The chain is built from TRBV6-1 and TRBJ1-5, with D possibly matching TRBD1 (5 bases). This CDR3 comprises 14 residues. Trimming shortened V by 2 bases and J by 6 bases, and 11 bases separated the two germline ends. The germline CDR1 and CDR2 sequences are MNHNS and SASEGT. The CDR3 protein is CASSESGGGQPQHF. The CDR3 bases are TGTGCCAGCAGTGAATCCGGGGGAGGTCAGCCCCAGCATTTT.

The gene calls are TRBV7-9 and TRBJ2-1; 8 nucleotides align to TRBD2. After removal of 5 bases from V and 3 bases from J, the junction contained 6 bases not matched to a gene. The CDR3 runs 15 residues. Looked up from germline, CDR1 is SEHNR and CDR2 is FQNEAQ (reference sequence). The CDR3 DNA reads TGTGCCAGCAGCCCCCCTAGCGGGTTCTACAATGAGCAGTTCTTC. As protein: CASSPPSGFYNEQFF.

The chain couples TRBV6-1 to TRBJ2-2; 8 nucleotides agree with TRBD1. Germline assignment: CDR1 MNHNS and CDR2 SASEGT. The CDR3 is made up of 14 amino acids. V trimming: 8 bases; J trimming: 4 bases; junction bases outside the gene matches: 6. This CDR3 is CASRRQGSTGELFF. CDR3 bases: TGTGCCAGCCGAAGACAGGGGAGCACCGGGGAGCTGTTTTTT.

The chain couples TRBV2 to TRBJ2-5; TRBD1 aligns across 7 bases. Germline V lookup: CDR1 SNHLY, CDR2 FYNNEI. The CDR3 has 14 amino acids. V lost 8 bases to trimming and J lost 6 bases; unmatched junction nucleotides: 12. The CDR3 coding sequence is TGTGCCAGCCGCAAAACCCCGACAGGGCAGACCCAGTACTTC. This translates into CASRKTPTGQTQYF.

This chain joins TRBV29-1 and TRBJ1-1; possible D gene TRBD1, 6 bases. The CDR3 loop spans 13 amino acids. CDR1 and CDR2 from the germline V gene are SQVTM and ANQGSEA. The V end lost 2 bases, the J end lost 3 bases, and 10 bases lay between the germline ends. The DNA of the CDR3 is TGCAGCGTTGAACAGGGGCAGGACACTGAAGCTTTCTTT. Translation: CSVEQGQDTEAFF. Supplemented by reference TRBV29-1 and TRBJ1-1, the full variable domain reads SAVISQKPSRDICQRGTSLTIQCQVDSQVTMMFWYRQQPGQSLTLIATANQGSEATYESGFVIDKFPISRPNLTFSTLTVSNMSPEDSSIYLCSVEQGQDTEAFFGQGTRLTVV.

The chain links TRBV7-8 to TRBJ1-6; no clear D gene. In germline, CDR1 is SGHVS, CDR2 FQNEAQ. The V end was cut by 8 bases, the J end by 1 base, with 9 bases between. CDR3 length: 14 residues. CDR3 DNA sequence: TGTGCCAGCGGGAGAGGTTCCTATAATTCACCCCTCCACTTT. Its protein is CASGRGSYNSPLHF.

The CDR3 nucleotides read TGTGCCAGCAGCCCGCGGGGGAGTGTGGTCGGGGAGACCCAGTACTTC. The encoded protein is CASSPRGSVVGETQYF. The chain employs TRBV7-9 and TRBJ2-5; 7 positions match TRBD2. The junction had 14 bases not matched to a gene; V was cut back by 5 bases and J by 5 bases. The length of the CDR3 is 16 residues. CDR1 and CDR2 from the germline V gene are SEHNR and FQNEAQ (reference sequence).

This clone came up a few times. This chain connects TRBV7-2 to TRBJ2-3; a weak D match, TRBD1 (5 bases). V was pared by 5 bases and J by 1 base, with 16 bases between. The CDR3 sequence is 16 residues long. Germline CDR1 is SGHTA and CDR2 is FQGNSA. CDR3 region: CASSPPGAGGTDTQYF. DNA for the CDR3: TGTGCCAGCAGCCCCCCTGGGGCCGGAGGCACAGATACGCAGTATTTT.

In DNA, the CDR3 is TGTGCCAGCAGCTTGCTCTCGGGGGGCAATCAGCCCCAGCATTTT. This gives the protein CASSLLSGGNQPQHF. The J gene is TRBJ1-5, the V gene TRBV5-6; tentative D call: TRBD1 (5 bases). Between the trimmed V and J ends, which lost 1 base and 2 bases, there was a span of 10 bases. The CDR3 has 15 amino acids. Germline lookup yields CDR1 SGHDT and CDR2 YYEEEE.

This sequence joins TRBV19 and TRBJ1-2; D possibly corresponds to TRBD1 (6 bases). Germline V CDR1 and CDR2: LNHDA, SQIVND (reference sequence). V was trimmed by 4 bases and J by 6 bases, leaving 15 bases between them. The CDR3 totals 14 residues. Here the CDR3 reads CASSTRGGSDGYTF. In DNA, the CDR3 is TGTGCCAGTAGTACGAGAGGGGGTTCGGATGGCTACACCTTC.